This T cell receptor beta chain was documented in a study of blood T cell repertoires in COVID-19. Study background: Sites across the United States, Italy and Spain contributed samples from acute and convalescent COVID-19. From T cells, B-cell-depleted T cells, or PBMCs came the material, which was cDNA or gDNA.

Germline V CDR1 and CDR2: MNHEY, SVGAGI. The CDR3 covers 12 residues. Trimming took 5 bases from V and 7 from J, leaving 8 bases between them. Original processing methods: How many nucleated cells were present was estimated from reference gene primer amplification. Sequencing was performed with immunoSEQ multiplex PCR; in TCRdb, only in-frame clones are kept and a portion is missing. V and J calls and clone size are those listed in that table; D and trimming were worked out from the DNA. This sample has a few hundred thousand clones, with around nine tenths found just once. This chain links TRBV6-5 with TRBJ2-2; D not certain. This TCR derives from a woman aged 55-69 years with acute or convalescent COVID-19. Sequenced input: peripheral blood. The CDR3 here is CASSRSDGELFF. The CDR3 DNA reads TGTGCCAGCAGTCGGAGTGACGGGGAGCTGTTTTTT.